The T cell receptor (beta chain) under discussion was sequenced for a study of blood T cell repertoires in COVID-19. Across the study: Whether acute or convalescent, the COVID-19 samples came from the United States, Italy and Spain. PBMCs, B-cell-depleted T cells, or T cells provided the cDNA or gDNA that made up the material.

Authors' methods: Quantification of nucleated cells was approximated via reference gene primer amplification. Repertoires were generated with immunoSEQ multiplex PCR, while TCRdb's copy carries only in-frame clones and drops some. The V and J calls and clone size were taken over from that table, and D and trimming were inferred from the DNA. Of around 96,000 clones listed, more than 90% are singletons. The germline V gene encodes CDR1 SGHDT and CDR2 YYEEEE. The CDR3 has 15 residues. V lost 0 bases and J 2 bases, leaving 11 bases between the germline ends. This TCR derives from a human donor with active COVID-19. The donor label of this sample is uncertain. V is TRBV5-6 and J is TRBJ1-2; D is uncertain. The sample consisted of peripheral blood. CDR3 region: CASSLAGVHNYGYTF. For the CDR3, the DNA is TGTGCCAGCAGCTTGGCCGGGGTGCACAACTATGGCTACACCTTC.